This TCR beta chain was captured in a study of T cell changes during pregnancy in multiple sclerosis. CDR1 is MGHRA and CDR2 is YSYEKL in the germline V gene. Trimming stripped 1 base from V and 5 bases from J, with 6 bases between. The CDR3 has 13 residues. Profiled with immunoSEQ multiplex PCR; TCRdb holds only in-frame clones, not every one. The sample contains roughly 62,000 clones, roughly nine tenths of which appear only once. The receptor was isolated from a female donor with multiple sclerosis, enrolled in a pregnancy study. The chain uses TRBV4-1 and TRBJ2-1; D gene uncertain. Sequencing was performed on peripheral blood, taken in the first trimester of pregnancy. For the CDR3, the DNA is TGCGCCAGCAGCCAAGCCCGGGACAATGAGCAGTTCTTC. It translates to CASSQARDNEQFF.